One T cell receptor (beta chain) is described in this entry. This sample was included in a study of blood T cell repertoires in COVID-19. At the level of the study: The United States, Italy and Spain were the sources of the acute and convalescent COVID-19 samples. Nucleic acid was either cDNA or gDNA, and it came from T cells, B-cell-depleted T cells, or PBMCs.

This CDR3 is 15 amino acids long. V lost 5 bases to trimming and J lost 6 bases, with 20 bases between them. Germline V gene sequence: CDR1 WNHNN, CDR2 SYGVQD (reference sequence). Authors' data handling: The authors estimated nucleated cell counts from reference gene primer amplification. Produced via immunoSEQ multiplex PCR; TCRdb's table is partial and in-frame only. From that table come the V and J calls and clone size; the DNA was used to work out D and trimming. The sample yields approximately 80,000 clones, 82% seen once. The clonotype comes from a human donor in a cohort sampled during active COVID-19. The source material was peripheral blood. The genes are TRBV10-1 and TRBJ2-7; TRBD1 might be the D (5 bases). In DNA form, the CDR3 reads TGCGCCAGCAGTCTCCTACAGGACCCCTCGTCCGAGCAGTACTTC. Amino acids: CASSLLQDPSSEQYF.